A selection of T cell receptor beta chains follows, all from one sample in a study of circulating CD8 cells and anti-PD-1 response in melanoma. TCRdb called the reads again in MiXCR, with one record for every CDR3 protein. The sample holds fewer than 600 distinct CDR3 sequences, around 9.5% seen once. Sample: CD8+ T cells from PBMCs, taken at baseline or after one month of anti-PD-1 therapy (not recorded which). These TCRs come from a human donor with melanoma. CDR3s include the opening cysteine and the closing phenylalanine or tryptophan. Each record gives: V gene, D gene, J gene, clone size, CDR3 length, CDR3 DNA, CDR3 protein. D genes are given only for firm matches. Size is stated for part of the rows, as once, few or many counts, or as a class when the clone is expanded.

V: TRBV7-8
D: TRBD2
J: TRBJ2-1
size: large
length: 15
DNA: TGTGCCAGCAGCTTACAGCGGGGGGGCCGAAATGAGCAGTTCTTC
CDR3: CASSLQRGGRNEQFF

V: TRBV18
D: -
J: TRBJ2-2
size: -
length: 15
DNA: TGTGCCAGCTCACCCAGGGATGATAGCACCGGGGAGCTGTTTTTT
CDR3: CASSPRDDSTGELFF

V: TRBV24-1
D: -
J: TRBJ1-1
size: large
length: 12
DNA: TGTGCCGCCAGGACGGGAAACACTGAAGCTTTCTTT
CDR3: CAARTGNTEAFF

V: TRBV2
D: TRBD2
J: TRBJ2-3
size: large
length: 15
DNA: TGTGCCAGCAGTGAAGGCACTAGCGGGGTAGATACGCAGTATTTT
CDR3: CASSEGTSGVDTQYF

V: TRBV20-1
D: -
J: TRBJ2-7
size: medium-sized
length: 13
DNA: TGCAGTGCTAGATCCGGACAGTCCTACGAGCAGTACTTC
CDR3: CSARSGQSYEQYF

V: TRBV3-1
D: TRBD2
J: TRBJ2-1
size: large
length: 18
DNA: TGTGCCAGCAGCCAAGTCGAACTGACTAGCGGGAGGGCTGATGAGCAGTTCTTC
CDR3: CASSQVELTSGRADEQFF

V: TRBV4-1
D: -
J: TRBJ2-2
size: medium-sized
length: 14
DNA: TGCGCCAGCAGCCAAGCCCTCGGCACCGGGGAGCTGTTTTTT
CDR3: CASSQALGTGELFF

V: TRBV24-1
D: TRBD1
J: TRBJ2-2
size: hyperexpanded
length: 19
DNA: TGTGCCACCTCGTCCATCGGGACAGGGACTATGACGAACACCGGGGAGCTGTTTTTT
CDR3: CATSSIGTGTMTNTGELFF

V: TRBV28
D: TRBD2
J: TRBJ2-7
size: large
length: 14
DNA: TGTGCCAGCAGTTTACTAGCGGGAGCCTACGAGCAGTACTTC
CDR3: CASSLLAGAYEQYF

V: TRBV7-9
D: -
J: TRBJ2-6
size: medium-sized
length: 19
DNA: TGTGCCAGCAGCCGACGCCCCGTGCAGGGGAGGTACGGGGCCAACGTCCTGACTTTC
CDR3: CASSRRPVQGRYGANVLTF

V: TRBV9
D: TRBD1
J: TRBJ1-2
size: medium-sized
length: 14
DNA: TGTGCCAGCAGCACCTCGACAGGGGGCGAAGGCTACACCTTC
CDR3: CASSTSTGGEGYTF

V: TRBV28
D: TRBD1
J: TRBJ1-2
size: medium-sized
length: 16
DNA: TGTGCCAGCAGTTTCCCCGAAGACAGGGGGATTTATGGCTACACCTTC
CDR3: CASSFPEDRGIYGYTF

V: TRBV20-1
D: -
J: TRBJ1-2
size: medium-sized
length: 16
DNA: TGCAGTGCCCCCACCCATTTAATTAAGGCCGCCTACGGCTACACCTTC
CDR3: CSAPTHLIKAAYGYTF

V: TRBV12-5
D: -
J: TRBJ1-5
size: hyperexpanded
length: 14
DNA: TGTGCTAGCCTATTTAGACAGTTCAATCAGCCCCAGCATTTT
CDR3: CASLFRQFNQPQHF

V: TRBV21-1
D: -
J: TRBJ1-1
size: -
length: 13
DNA: TGTGCCAGCATCCCCCCCACGGGGCCTGAAGCTTTCTTT
CDR3: CASIPPTGPEAFF

V: TRBV9
D: TRBD1
J: TRBJ2-7
size: medium-sized
length: 13
DNA: TGTGCCTCCAGCGTAGTAGGGGGCGACGAGCAGTACTTC
CDR3: CASSVVGGDEQYF

V: TRBV6-5
D: -
J: TRBJ2-1
size: -
length: 14
DNA: TGTGCCAGCAGTTATGGCAGGAAACCTTATGAGCAGTTCTTC
CDR3: CASSYGRKPYEQFF

V: TRBV4-2
D: -
J: TRBJ2-7
size: medium-sized
length: 14
DNA: TGTGCCAGCAGCCCGGTGGGGGTAATCTACGAGCAGTACTTC
CDR3: CASSPVGVIYEQYF

V: TRBV9
D: -
J: TRBJ2-3
size: large
length: 14
DNA: TGTGCCAGCAGCGTAAATACAGCCACAGATACGCAGTATTTT
CDR3: CASSVNTATDTQYF

V: TRBV28
D: -
J: TRBJ2-1
size: large
length: 14
DNA: TGTGCCAGCACCTTGGACCTCACTGGTAATGAGCAGTTCTTC
CDR3: CASTLDLTGNEQFF

V: TRBV5-4
D: -
J: TRBJ2-2
size: medium-sized
length: 13
DNA: TGTGCCAGCAGCTTTAGTGATCCCGGGGAGCTGTTTTTT
CDR3: CASSFSDPGELFF

V: TRBV4-3
D: -
J: TRBJ2-5
size: medium-sized
length: 14
DNA: TGCGCCAGCAGCCAAGAGGAAACAAGGGAGACCCAGTACTTC
CDR3: CASSQEETRETQYF

V: TRBV28
D: TRBD2
J: TRBJ2-1
size: large
length: 16
DNA: TGTGCCAGCAGCTTCGAGGAACTAGCGGGAGGGGGGGAGCAGTTCTTC
CDR3: CASSFEELAGGGEQFF

V: TRBV28
D: TRBD1
J: TRBJ2-2
size: medium-sized
length: 14
DNA: TGTGCCAGCAGCCCGGGACAGATGGTGGGGGAGCTGTTTTTT
CDR3: CASSPGQMVGELFF

V: TRBV18
D: TRBD2
J: TRBJ2-7
size: medium-sized
length: 17
DNA: TGTGCCAGCTCACTTCTTAGCGGGAGCTTAGTTCCCTACGAGCAGTACTTC
CDR3: CASSLLSGSLVPYEQYF

V: TRBV20-1
D: -
J: TRBJ2-7
size: -
length: 12
DNA: TGCAGTGCTAGTGCGGGCTACTACGAGCAGTACTTC
CDR3: CSASAGYYEQYF

V: TRBV2
D: -
J: TRBJ1-5
size: hyperexpanded
length: 16
DNA: TGTGCCAGCGAATCCCGTCCGGTTTATAGCAATCAGCCCCAGCATTTT
CDR3: CASESRPVYSNQPQHF

V: TRBV28
D: TRBD1
J: TRBJ1-2
size: medium-sized
length: 16
DNA: TGTGCCAGCAGTTTGTTTGAGGGGGCTTTTTTCTATGGCTACACCTTC
CDR3: CASSLFEGAFFYGYTF

V: TRBV12-3/TRBV12-4
D: TRBD1
J: TRBJ2-5
size: medium-sized
length: 15
DNA: TGTGCCAGCAGACGTGCCGGGACAGCTCAAGAGACCCAGTACTTC
CDR3: CASRRAGTAQETQYF

V: TRBV7-3
D: -
J: TRBJ1-1
size: large
length: 13
DNA: TGTGCCAGCAGCTTAATGGGGACAACTGAAGCTTTCTTT
CDR3: CASSLMGTTEAFF

V: TRBV27
D: -
J: TRBJ1-2
size: medium-sized
length: 13
DNA: TGTGCCAGCAGTCCCCACCGGGGCAATGGCTACACCTTC
CDR3: CASSPHRGNGYTF

V: TRBV11-2
D: -
J: TRBJ2-3
size: medium-sized
length: 15
DNA: TGTGCCAGCAGCTTCAGGGGAGATAGCACAGATACGCAGTATTTT
CDR3: CASSFRGDSTDTQYF

V: TRBV4-1
D: TRBD1
J: TRBJ2-7
size: medium-sized
length: 13
DNA: TGCGCCAATTCGGACAGGGGGCTTTACGAGCAGTACTTC
CDR3: CANSDRGLYEQYF

V: TRBV19
D: TRBD2
J: TRBJ2-1
size: -
length: 16
DNA: TGTGCCAGTAGTATAAGCGGTAGCGGGAGGGGGAGTGAGCAGTTCTTC
CDR3: CASSISGSGRGSEQFF

V: TRBV5-6
D: -
J: TRBJ1-1
size: large
length: 17
DNA: TGTGCCAGCACCCTGGACAGAGACTTTTTAGGGGACACTGAAGCTTTCTTT
CDR3: CASTLDRDFLGDTEAFF

V: TRBV7-3
D: TRBD1
J: TRBJ2-5
size: medium-sized
length: 14
DNA: TGTGCCAGCAGCCCCGGACAGGGCGGGGAGACCCAGTACTTC
CDR3: CASSPGQGGETQYF

V: TRBV5-6
D: TRBD1
J: TRBJ1-1
size: large
length: 14
DNA: TGTGCCAGCAGCAGAGGGACAGGGACCAGTGAAGCTTTCTTT
CDR3: CASSRGTGTSEAFF

V: TRBV28
D: TRBD1
J: TRBJ2-7
size: medium-sized
length: 14
DNA: TGTGCCAGCAGTGACAGGGGGCTTTGGTACGAGCAGTACTTC
CDR3: CASSDRGLWYEQYF

V: TRBV28
D: TRBD1
J: TRBJ2-3
size: few
length: 12
DNA: TGTGCCAGCAGTTGGACAGGGCCTACGCAGTATTTT
CDR3: CASSWTGPTQYF

V: TRBV7-2
D: TRBD1
J: TRBJ2-7
size: medium-sized
length: 15
DNA: TGTGCCAGCAGCTTAATGGACAGGGGAGGGTACGAGCAGTACTTC
CDR3: CASSLMDRGGYEQYF

V: TRBV2
D: -
J: TRBJ2-2
size: medium-sized
length: 15
DNA: TGTGCCAGCAGTGAGGGGCGGATTTTGCCCGGGGAGCTGTTTTTT
CDR3: CASSEGRILPGELFF

V: TRBV28
D: -
J: TRBJ2-5
size: medium-sized
length: 15
DNA: TGTGCCAGCAGTATTGAATGGGGGGCCCAAGAGACCCAGTACTTC
CDR3: CASSIEWGAQETQYF

V: TRBV6-5
D: TRBD1
J: TRBJ2-7
size: medium-sized
length: 15
DNA: TGTGCCAGCCTTAATCTGAGGGACAGGACCTACGAGCAGTACTTC
CDR3: CASLNLRDRTYEQYF

V: TRBV28
D: -
J: TRBJ2-1
size: -
length: 19
DNA: TGTGCCAGCAGTTCGCCGCCGGCCAGCCTATGGAGCTCCTACAATGAGCAGTTCTTC
CDR3: CASSSPPASLWSSYNEQFF

V: TRBV18
D: TRBD1
J: TRBJ2-7
size: large
length: 14
DNA: TGTGCCAGCTCACCGACAGGGTACTATAACGAGCAGTACTTC
CDR3: CASSPTGYYNEQYF

V: TRBV27
D: -
J: TRBJ2-1
size: medium-sized
length: 12
DNA: TGTGCCAGCCGTGACGGCTACAATGAGCAGTTCTTC
CDR3: CASRDGYNEQFF

V: TRBV4-2
D: TRBD1
J: TRBJ2-7
size: medium-sized
length: 14
DNA: TGTGCCAGCAGCCAGGGACAGTTCGTCGGCGAGCAGTACTTC
CDR3: CASSQGQFVGEQYF